These T cell receptor beta chains were read from a single sample in a study of cytomegalovirus exposure and HLA in healthy donors. This table comes from immunoSEQ multiplex PCR, and its TCRdb copy is limited to in-frame clones, with some not included. The sample consists of about 130,000 clones, 75% to 80% of them appearing once. Sequenced: PBMCs. All receptors come from a man younger than 40 in good health and CMV-seronegative. Both conserved end residues are part of each CDR3. D genes are given only for firm matches. Expanded clones get a size class; other rows say once, few or many, or leave the size out.

TRBJ1-5 | NA | NA | TRBV6-6 | CASTKTGSNQPQHF | TGTGCCAGCACGAAGACAGGAAGCAATCAGCCCCAGCATTTT
TRBJ2-3 | NA | TRBD2 | TRBV5-1 | CASSSSGRTDTQYF | TGCGCCAGCAGCTCTAGCGGGAGGACAGATACGCAGTATTTT
TRBJ2-3 | NA | TRBD2 | TRBV5-1 | CASSYGTSGSTDTQYF | TGCGCCAGCAGCTACGGGACTAGCGGGAGCACAGATACGCAGTATTTT
TRBJ1-1 | NA | TRBD1 | TRBV11-2 | CASSSPPTGITEAFF | TGTGCCAGCAGCTCCCCTCCGACAGGGATCACTGAAGCTTTCTTT
TRBJ1-5 | NA | TRBD1 | TRBV19 | CASSQQTGGQPQHF | TGTGCCAGTAGTCAACAGACAGGGGGTCAGCCCCAGCATTTT
TRBJ2-7 | NA | TRBD1 | TRBV2 | CASSGGQSSYEQYF | TGTGCCAGCAGTGGGGGACAGAGCTCCTACGAGCAGTACTTC
TRBJ1-1 | NA | NA | TRBV25-1 | CASSEPGDTEAFF | TGTGCCAGCAGTGAACCGGGGGACACTGAAGCTTTCTTT
TRBJ1-1 | NA | NA | TRBV5-1 | CASSARLESLEAFF | TGCGCCAGCAGCGCGCGATTAGAATCCCTTGAAGCTTTCTTT
TRBJ1-6 | NA | NA | TRBV6-6 | CASSPVNREGSPLHF | TGTGCCAGCAGCCCCGTGAACAGGGAGGGTTCACCCCTCCACTTT
TRBJ2-6 | NA | TRBD1 | TRBV2 | CASSERGSTGPTGANVLTF | TGTGCCAGCAGTGAGCGTGGTTCGACAGGGCCGACTGGGGCCAACGTCCTGACTTTC
TRBJ2-6 | NA | NA | TRBV4-1 | CASSQDGGTGANVLTF | TGCGCCAGCAGCCAAGATGGGGGGACTGGGGCCAACGTCCTGACTTTC
TRBJ1-1 | NA | TRBD1 | TRBV28 | CASSKGGRNTEAFF | TGTGCCAGCAGCAAAGGGGGCAGGAACACTGAAGCTTTCTTT
TRBJ2-5 | NA | NA | TRBV6-6 | CASSYSSDSETQYF | TGTGCCAGCAGTTACTCGAGCGACTCAGAGACCCAGTACTTC
TRBJ1-1 | NA | TRBD1 | TRBV12-5 | CASGGDREGTEAFF | TGTGCTAGTGGGGGGGACAGGGAGGGAACTGAAGCTTTCTTT
TRBJ1-2 | NA | NA | TRBV18 | CASSPGTERRGYTF | TGTGCCAGCTCACCGGGGACTGAGCGCAGGGGCTACACCTTC
TRBJ1-4 | NA | TRBD1 | TRBV5-1 | CASSSRPGTVNEKLFF | TGCGCCAGCAGCTCCCGCCCCGGGACAGTTAATGAAAAACTGTTTTTT
TRBJ1-1 | NA | NA | TRBV21-1 | CASSHNRDANTEAFF | TGTGCCAGCAGCCACAACAGGGACGCGAACACTGAAGCTTTCTTT
TRBJ2-2 | NA | TRBD2 | TRBV19 | CASSSLAGTGELFF | TGTGCCAGTAGTTCCCTAGCGGGGACCGGGGAGCTGTTTTTT
TRBJ2-7 | NA | NA | TRBV14 | CASSQQGSWEQYF | TGTGCCAGCAGCCAACAGGGGTCGTGGGAGCAGTACTTC
TRBJ2-7 | NA | TRBD2 | TRBV28 | CASNLAGLAGYEQYF | TGTGCCAGCAACCTAGCCGGGCTAGCGGGGTACGAGCAGTACTTC
TRBJ2-2 | NA | NA | TRBV4-2 | CASSQDPNTGELFF | TGTGCCAGCAGCCAAGATCCAAACACCGGGGAGCTGTTTTTT
TRBJ2-3 | NA | TRBD2 | TRBV5-1 | CASSLGISGSGADTQYF | TGCGCCAGCAGCTTGGGGATTAGCGGGAGTGGTGCAGATACGCAGTATTTT
TRBJ2-2 | NA | NA | TRBV7-9 | CASSPLRGRGSTGELFF | TGTGCCAGCAGCCCACTCCGGGGGAGGGGGAGCACCGGGGAGCTGTTTTTT
TRBJ2-1 | NA | TRBD2 | TRBV27 | CASSFRPGTSSYNEQFF | TGTGCCAGCAGTTTTCGCCCCGGGACTAGCTCCTACAATGAGCAGTTCTTC
TRBJ2-1 | few | NA | TRBV14 | CASSLQGGEWNEQFF | TGTGCCAGCAGCCTTCAGGGAGGCGAGTGGAATGAGCAGTTCTTC
TRBJ2-5 | NA | TRBD1 | TRBV18 | CASSPRGQGGFQETQYF | TGTGCCAGCTCACCACGGGGACAGGGAGGGTTCCAAGAGACCCAGTACTTC
TRBJ2-7 | once | NA | TRBV5-1 | CASSLVGSGAYEQYF | TGCGCCAGCAGCTTGGTGGGTAGCGGAGCCTACGAGCAGTACTTC
TRBJ1-4 | NA | TRBD1 | TRBV28 | CASSASRQGATNEKLFF | TGTGCCAGCAGTGCAAGCCGACAGGGAGCAACTAATGAAAAACTGTTTTTT
TRBJ2-3 | NA | NA | TRBV10-2 | CASTFTDTQYF | TGCGCCAGCACCTTCACAGATACGCAGTATTTT
TRBJ2-1 | NA | TRBD1 | TRBV25-1 | CASSAMGQGGEQFF | TGTGCCAGCAGCGCTATGGGACAGGGCGGGGAGCAGTTCTTC
TRBJ1-1 | NA | TRBD1 | TRBV6-5 | CASSYTQGRTEAFF | TGTGCCAGCAGTTACACACAGGGGAGGACTGAAGCTTTCTTT
TRBJ1-2 | NA | TRBD1 | TRBV5-6 | CASSFTGAYGYTF | TGTGCCAGCAGCTTTACAGGGGCCTATGGCTACACCTTC
TRBJ1-4 | few | TRBD1 | TRBV6-5 | CASSKPGTGDEKLFF | TGTGCCAGCAGCAAACCCGGGACAGGCGATGAAAAACTGTTTTTT
TRBJ2-3 | NA | NA | TRBV11-2 | CASSLAGADTQYF | TGTGCCAGCAGCTTAGCGGGGGCAGATACGCAGTATTTT
TRBJ1-4 | few | NA | TRBV30 | CAGSVRNEKLFF | TGTGCCGGCAGTGTTAGAAATGAAAAACTGTTTTTT
TRBJ1-5 | NA | TRBD1 | TRBV5-8 | CASSVDRVAWGNQPQHF | TGTGCCAGCAGCGTGGACAGGGTAGCATGGGGCAATCAGCCCCAGCATTTT
TRBJ2-1 | NA | NA | TRBV2 | CASRPGEGDEQFF | TGTGCCAGCCGCCCCGGTGAGGGGGATGAGCAGTTCTTC
TRBJ2-3 | NA | NA | TRBV7-3 | CASSPDNHATQYF | TGTGCCAGCAGCCCGGACAATCACGCTACGCAGTATTTT
TRBJ1-3 | NA | NA | TRBV5-4 | CASSSSLGQVGNTIYF | TGTGCCAGCAGCTCCTCCTTGGGTCAGGTCGGAAACACCATATATTTT
TRBJ2-5 | NA | TRBD1 | TRBV9 | CASSVEDRAFYETQYF | TGTGCCAGCAGCGTCGAAGACAGGGCTTTTTACGAGACCCAGTACTTC
TRBJ1-5 | NA | NA | TRBV19 | CASSIGGGSGGNQPQHF | TGTGCCAGTAGTATAGGGGGAGGGAGCGGGGGCAATCAGCCCCAGCATTTT
TRBJ2-2 | NA | TRBD2 | TRBV27 | CASSFFAGVIGELFF | TGTGCCAGCAGTTTTTTCGCGGGAGTGATCGGGGAGCTGTTTTTT
TRBJ1-2 | NA | TRBD1 | TRBV29-1 | CSVGQGQRYTF | TGCAGCGTGGGACAGGGACAGCGCTACACCTTC
TRBJ2-2 | NA | TRBD2 | TRBV19 | CASSFLAGGTGELFF | TGTGCCAGTAGCTTCCTAGCGGGAGGCACCGGGGAGCTGTTTTTT
TRBJ2-1 | NA | TRBD2 | TRBV6-5 | CASTFAGGSYNEQFF | TGTGCCAGCACCTTTGCGGGGGGCTCCTACAATGAGCAGTTCTTC
TRBJ2-3 | NA | TRBD2 | TRBV2 | CATSQSSGRATTDTQYF | TGTGCCACATCTCAAAGTAGCGGGAGGGCGACCACAGATACGCAGTATTTT
TRBJ2-7 | NA | TRBD2 | TRBV10-3 | CANSGNSYEQYF | TGTGCCAATAGCGGGAACTCCTACGAGCAGTACTTC
TRBJ2-7 | many | TRBD1 | TRBV6-1 | CASSEGDRVEQYF | TGTGCCAGCAGTGAAGGGGACAGGGTCGAGCAGTACTTC
TRBJ1-5 | NA | NA | TRBV5-1 | CASSLRTGNWPQHF | TGCGCCAGCAGCCTTCGGACGGGGAATTGGCCCCAGCATTTT
TRBJ2-1 | NA | NA | TRBV5-8 | CASSSWGQSYNEQFF | TGTGCCAGCAGCTCCTGGGGCCAGTCCTACAATGAGCAGTTCTTC
TRBJ1-2 | few | TRBD1 | TRBV2 | CASSERGTGNGYTF | TGTGCCAGCAGTGAAAGGGGGACAGGGAATGGCTACACCTTC
TRBJ1-5 | once | NA | TRBV6-5 | CASSPPIGANQPQHF | TGTGCCAGCAGCCCACCAATTGGGGCCAATCAGCCCCAGCATTTT
TRBJ2-7 | NA | TRBD1 | TRBV5-4 | CASSSIPSFRDRPYEQYF | TGTGCCAGCAGCTCGATACCAAGCTTCCGGGACAGACCCTACGAGCAGTACTTC
TRBJ1-5 | NA | NA | TRBV19 | CASSIGTDNQPQHF | TGTGCCAGTAGTATAGGGACAGACAATCAGCCCCAGCATTTT
TRBJ1-5 | NA | NA | TRBV6-1 | CATNRHSNQPQHF | TGTGCCACGAACCGACATAGCAATCAGCCCCAGCATTTT
TRBJ2-1 | NA | TRBD2 | TRBV30 | CAWSELAGAYNEQFF | TGTGCCTGGAGCGAACTAGCGGGGGCCTACAATGAGCAGTTCTTC
TRBJ2-7 | NA | TRBD2 | TRBV5-1 | CASSNGLAGGPGDEQYF | TGCGCCAGCAGCAATGGACTAGCGGGAGGGCCTGGGGACGAGCAGTACTTC
TRBJ2-5 | few | TRBD1 | TRBV29-1 | CSIRDRERETQYF | TGCAGCATCCGGGACAGGGAAAGAGAGACCCAGTACTTC
TRBJ2-7 | NA | NA | TRBV18 | CASSPGQIGEQYF | TGTGCCAGCTCACCAGGGCAGATTGGAGAGCAGTACTTC
TRBJ2-2 | NA | TRBD2 | TRBV5-1 | CASSFGLAGELAGELFF | TGCGCCAGCAGCTTCGGACTAGCGGGAGAATTAGCCGGGGAGCTGTTTTTT